This TCR beta chain was found in a study of cytomegalovirus exposure and HLA in healthy donors. The V and J ends lost 5 bases and 6 bases respectively, with 13 bases between them. The CDR3 consists of 13 residues. Germline CDR1 and CDR2: LNHDA and SQIVND (reference sequence). PCR used 60 Vbeta primers and 13 Jbeta primers. Clones were sequenced by immunoSEQ multiplex PCR, and TCRdb holds only the in-frame ones, with some missing. Among about 150,000 clones listed, 70% to 80% were seen once. J is TRBJ1-1 and V is TRBV19; D might be TRBD1 (5 bases). Source material: PBMCs. The clonotype comes from a man in his forties in good health and CMV-seropositive. The CDR3 sequence is CASSLGPSAEAFF. The CDR3 DNA is TGTGCCAGTAGTTTGGGGCCGTCGGCTGAAGCTTTCTTT.